This TCR beta chain derives from a study of early T cells in non-severe SARS-CoV-2 infection. From germline, CDR1 is SQVTM and CDR2 ANQGSEA. The CDR3 runs 13 residues. Trimming removed 5 bases at V and 3 bases at J, with 11 bases between. This clonotype was picked up a small number of times. Via MiXCR, TCRdb re-called the 5' RACE reads, giving one row per CDR3 protein. The data contain 85,000 to 100,000 distinct CDR3 sequences, roughly 9.6% of them singletons. The sample here was whole blood, taken at baseline. The genes are TRBV29-1 and TRBJ1-5, with D perhaps matching TRBD1 (5 bases). The receptor's source is an adult who was a healthcare worker with PCR-confirmed SARS-CoV-2 infection or an uninfected control (not recorded which). Here the CDR3 reads CSVQAGSNQPQHF. For the CDR3, the DNA is TGCAGCGTTCAGGCAGGGTCCAATCAGCCCCAGCATTTT. Variable domain in full (rest from reference TRBV29-1 and TRBJ1-5): SAVISQKPSRDICQRGTSLTIQCQVDSQVTMMFWYRQQPGQSLTLIATANQGSEATYESGFVIDKFPISRPNLTFSTLTVSNMSPEDSSIYLCSVQAGSNQPQHFGDGTRLSIL.